This T cell receptor delta chain was observed in a study of Vδ1+ human thymocytes. Sequences come from RNA converted to cDNA by reverse transcription. Pooled V-gene forward primers with one constant-region reverse primer generated the CDR3 amplicons by multiplex PCR. TCRdb re-identified clones in the multiplex PCR reads via CATT. The sample has some 23,000 delta-chain clones, 29% seen once. Points from the study as a whole: Around 18% of thymic delta-chain sequences were Vdelta2, with few Vdelta3, unlike blood Vdelta1+ controls. In the thymus, TRG and TRD repertoires looked highly polyclonal with Gaussian CDR3 lengths.

After alphabeta T cell depletion, CD3+ Vdelta1+ Vdelta2- thymocytes were sorted. Sorted Vdelta1+ thymocytes were about 97% to 99.6% pure. Per the germline V gene, CDR1 is TSWWSYY and CDR2 is QGS. The CDR3 is 21 amino acids. The V and J ends lost 4 bases and 0 bases respectively, with 30 bases between them. As regards this clone: What it binds is unknown.

This receptor was obtained from a boy in the first two years of life who had congenital heart surgery. This chain joins TRDV1 and TRDJ1, with D tentatively TRDD2 or TRDD3 (6 bases each). The sequenced sample was Vdelta1+ gamma-delta thymocytes from the thymus. The subset is: FACS-sorted CD3+ TCRalphabeta- TCRVdelta1+ TCRVdelta2- thymocytes. CDR3 coding DNA: TGTGCTCTTGGGGCGAGCCGCCCTTCCCCTTTTCGGGGGAAGTACACCGATAAACTCATCTTT. Its translation is CALGASRPSPFRGKYTDKLIF.